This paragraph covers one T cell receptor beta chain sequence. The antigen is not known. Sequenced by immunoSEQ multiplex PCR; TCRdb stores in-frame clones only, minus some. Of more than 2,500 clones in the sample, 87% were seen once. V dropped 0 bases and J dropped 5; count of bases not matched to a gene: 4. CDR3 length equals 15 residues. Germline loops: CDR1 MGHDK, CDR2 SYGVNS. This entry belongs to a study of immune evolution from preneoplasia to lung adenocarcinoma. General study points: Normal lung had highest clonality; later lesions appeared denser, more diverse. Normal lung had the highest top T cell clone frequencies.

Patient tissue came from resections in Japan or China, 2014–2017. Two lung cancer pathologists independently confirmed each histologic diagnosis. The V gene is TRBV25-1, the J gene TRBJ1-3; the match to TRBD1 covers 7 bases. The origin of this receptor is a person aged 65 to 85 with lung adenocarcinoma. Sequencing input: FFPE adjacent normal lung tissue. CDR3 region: CASSEYVGQRNTIYF. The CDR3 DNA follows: TGTGCCAGCAGTGAATACGTGGGACAGAGAAACACCATATATTTT.